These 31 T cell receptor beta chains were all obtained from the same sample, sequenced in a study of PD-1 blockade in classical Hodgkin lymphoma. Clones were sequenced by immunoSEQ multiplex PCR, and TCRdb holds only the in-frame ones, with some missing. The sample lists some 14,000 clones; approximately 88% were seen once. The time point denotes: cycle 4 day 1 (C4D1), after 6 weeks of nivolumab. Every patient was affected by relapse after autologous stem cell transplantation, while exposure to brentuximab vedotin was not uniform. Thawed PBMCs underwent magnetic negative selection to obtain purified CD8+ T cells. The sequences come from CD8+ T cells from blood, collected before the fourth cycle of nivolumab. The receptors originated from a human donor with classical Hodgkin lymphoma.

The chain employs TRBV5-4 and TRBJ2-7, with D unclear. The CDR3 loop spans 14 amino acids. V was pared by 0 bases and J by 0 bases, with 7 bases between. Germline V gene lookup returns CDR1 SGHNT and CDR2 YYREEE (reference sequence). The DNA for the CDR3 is TGTGCCAGCAGCTTGGAGGACGACTCCTACGAGCAGTACTTC. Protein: CASSLEDDSYEQYF.

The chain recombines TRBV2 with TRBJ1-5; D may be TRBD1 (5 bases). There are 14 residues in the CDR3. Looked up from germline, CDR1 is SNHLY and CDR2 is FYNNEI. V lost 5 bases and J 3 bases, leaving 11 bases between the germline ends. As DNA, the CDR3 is TGTGCCAGCAGTTTGCAAGGGACCAATCAGCCCCAGCATTTT. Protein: CASSLQGTNQPQHF.

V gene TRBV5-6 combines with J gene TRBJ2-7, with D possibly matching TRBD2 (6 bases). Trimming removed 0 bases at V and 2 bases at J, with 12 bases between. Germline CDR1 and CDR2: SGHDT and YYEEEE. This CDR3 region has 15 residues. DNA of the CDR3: TGTGCCAGCAGCTTGGTAGGAGGGCCCCCCTACGAGCAGTACTTC. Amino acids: CASSLVGGPPYEQYF.

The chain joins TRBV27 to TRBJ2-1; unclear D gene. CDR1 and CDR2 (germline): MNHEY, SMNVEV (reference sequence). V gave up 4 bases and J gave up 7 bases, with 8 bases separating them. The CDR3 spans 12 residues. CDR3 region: CASSSNWNEQFF. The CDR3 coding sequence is TGTGCCAGCAGTTCCAACTGGAATGAGCAGTTCTTC.

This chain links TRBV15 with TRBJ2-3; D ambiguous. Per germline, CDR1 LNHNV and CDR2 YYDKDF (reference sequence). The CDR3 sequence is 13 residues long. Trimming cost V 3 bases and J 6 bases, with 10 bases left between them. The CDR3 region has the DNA TGTGCCACCAGCAGTTACCCCCCGGATACGCAGTATTTT. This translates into CATSSYPPDTQYF.

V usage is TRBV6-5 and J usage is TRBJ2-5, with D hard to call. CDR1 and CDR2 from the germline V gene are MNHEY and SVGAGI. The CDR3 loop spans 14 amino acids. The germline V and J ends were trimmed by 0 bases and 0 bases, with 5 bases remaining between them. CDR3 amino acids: CASSYSLYQETQYF. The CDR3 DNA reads TGTGCCAGCAGTTACTCGCTCTACCAAGAGACCCAGTACTTC.

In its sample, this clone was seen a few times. The CDR3 protein is CASRQTGMNTEAFF. CDR3 bases: TGTGCCAGCAGACAAACAGGGATGAACACTGAAGCTTTCTTT. The chain combines TRBV27 with TRBJ1-1, with a possible D match to TRBD1 (6 bases). Deletions cut 6 bases from V and 0 bases from J, with 11 bases between. Germline V gene data show CDR1 as MNHEY and CDR2 as SMNVEV (reference sequence). The CDR3 runs 14 residues.

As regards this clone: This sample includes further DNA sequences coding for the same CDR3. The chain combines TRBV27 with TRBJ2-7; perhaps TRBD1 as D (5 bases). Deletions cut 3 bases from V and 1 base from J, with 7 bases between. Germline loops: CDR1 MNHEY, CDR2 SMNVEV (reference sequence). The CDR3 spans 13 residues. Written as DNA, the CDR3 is TGTGCCAGCAGTTTTGGGGCTTCCTACGAGCAGTACTTC. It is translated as CASSFGASYEQYF.

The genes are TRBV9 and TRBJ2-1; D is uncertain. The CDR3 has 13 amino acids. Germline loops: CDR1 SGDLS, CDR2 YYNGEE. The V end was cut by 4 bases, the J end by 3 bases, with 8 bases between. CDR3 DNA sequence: TGTGCCAGCAGCCTCAGTGACTACAATGAGCAGTTCTTC. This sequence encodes CASSLSDYNEQFF.

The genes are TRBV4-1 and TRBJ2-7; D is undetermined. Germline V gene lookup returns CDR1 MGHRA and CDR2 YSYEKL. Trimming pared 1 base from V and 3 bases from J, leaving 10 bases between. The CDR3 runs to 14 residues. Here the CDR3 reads CASSQGGPIYEQYF. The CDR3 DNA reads TGCGCCAGCAGCCAAGGTGGCCCGATCTACGAGCAGTACTTC.

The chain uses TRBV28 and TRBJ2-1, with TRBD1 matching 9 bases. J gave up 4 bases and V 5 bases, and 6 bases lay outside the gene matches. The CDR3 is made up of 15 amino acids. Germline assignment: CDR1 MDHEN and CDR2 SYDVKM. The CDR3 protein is CASSEDRGLYNEQFF. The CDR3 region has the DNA TGTGCCAGCAGTGAGGACAGGGGCTTATACAATGAGCAGTTCTTC.

The CDR3 loop reads CASSLRLAGRVYEQYF. CDR3 bases: TGTGCCAGCAGTTTGCGACTAGCGGGTCGAGTCTACGAGCAGTACTTC. The chain carries TRBV28 and TRBJ2-7, with 10 bases identical to TRBD2. V shed 3 bases, J shed 3 bases, and the junction held 8 bases outside the gene matches. The germline gives CDR1 MDHEN, CDR2 SYDVKM. The CDR3 runs 16 residues.

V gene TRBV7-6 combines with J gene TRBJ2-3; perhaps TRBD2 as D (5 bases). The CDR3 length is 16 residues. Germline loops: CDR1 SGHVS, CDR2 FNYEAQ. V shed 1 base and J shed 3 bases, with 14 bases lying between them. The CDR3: CASSLEPGWSTDTQYF. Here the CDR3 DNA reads TGTGCCAGCAGCTTAGAGCCGGGGTGGTCGACAGATACGCAGTATTTT.

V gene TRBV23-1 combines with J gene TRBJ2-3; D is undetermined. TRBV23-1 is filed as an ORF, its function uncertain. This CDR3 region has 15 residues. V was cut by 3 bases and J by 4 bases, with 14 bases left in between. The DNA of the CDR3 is TGCGCCAGCAGTCACCCCCTTTCGGCCTCAGATACGCAGTATTTT. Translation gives CASSHPLSASDTQYF.

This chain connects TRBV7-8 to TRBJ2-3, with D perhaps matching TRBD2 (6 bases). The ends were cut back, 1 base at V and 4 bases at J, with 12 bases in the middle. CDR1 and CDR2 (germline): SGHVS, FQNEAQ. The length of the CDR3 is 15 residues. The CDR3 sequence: CASSLVGGNADTQYF. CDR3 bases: TGTGCCAGCAGCTTAGTTGGCGGGAATGCAGATACGCAGTATTTT.

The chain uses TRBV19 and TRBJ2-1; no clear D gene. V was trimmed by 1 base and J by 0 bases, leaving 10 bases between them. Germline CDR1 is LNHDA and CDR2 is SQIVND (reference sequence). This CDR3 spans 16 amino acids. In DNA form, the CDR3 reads TGTGCCAGTAGTATAGTCCACACCAGCTCCTACAATGAGCAGTTCTTC. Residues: CASSIVHTSSYNEQFF. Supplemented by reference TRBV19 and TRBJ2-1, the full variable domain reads DGGITQSPKYLFRKEGQNVTLSCEQNLNHDAMYWYRQDPGQGLRLIYYSQIVNDFQKGDIAEGYSVSREKKESFPLTVTSAQKNPTAFYLCASSIVHTSSYNEQFFGPGTRLTVL.

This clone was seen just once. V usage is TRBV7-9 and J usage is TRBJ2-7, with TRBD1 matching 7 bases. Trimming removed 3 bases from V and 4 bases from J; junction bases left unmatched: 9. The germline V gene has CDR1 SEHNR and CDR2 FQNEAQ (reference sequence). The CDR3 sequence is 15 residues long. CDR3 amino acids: CASSFSLTGEYEQYF. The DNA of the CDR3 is TGTGCCAGCAGCTTCTCCCTAACAGGGGAGTACGAGCAGTACTTC.

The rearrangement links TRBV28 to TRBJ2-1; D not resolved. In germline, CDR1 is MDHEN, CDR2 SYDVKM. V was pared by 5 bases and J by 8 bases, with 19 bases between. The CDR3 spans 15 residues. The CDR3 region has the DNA TGTGCCAGCAGTCTGCTTAGGACCCCTCGGCATGAGCAGTTCTTC. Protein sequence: CASSLLRTPRHEQFF.

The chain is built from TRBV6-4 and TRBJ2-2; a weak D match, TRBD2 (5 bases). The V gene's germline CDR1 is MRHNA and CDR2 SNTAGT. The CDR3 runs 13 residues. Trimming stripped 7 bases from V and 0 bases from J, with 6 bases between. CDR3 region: CASKRPNTGELFF. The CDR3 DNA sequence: TGTGCCAGCAAGCGGCCGAACACCGGGGAGCTGTTTTTT.

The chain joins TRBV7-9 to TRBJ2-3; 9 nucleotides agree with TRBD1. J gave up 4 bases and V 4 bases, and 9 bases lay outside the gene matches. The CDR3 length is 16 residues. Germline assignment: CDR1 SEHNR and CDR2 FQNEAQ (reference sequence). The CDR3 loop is CASSYPPTGGADTQYF. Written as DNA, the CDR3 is TGTGCCAGCAGCTACCCACCGACAGGGGGAGCAGATACGCAGTATTTT.

In DNA form, the CDR3 reads TGTGCCAGCAGTTTCAGGACTAGCGGGGGCCCTAGCTCCTACGAGCAGTACTTC. Encoded protein: CASSFRTSGGPSSYEQYF. The gene calls are TRBV27 and TRBJ2-7, with 13 nucleotides matching TRBD2. V shed 3 bases and J 0 bases; nucleotides not matched to a gene: 8. This CDR3 is 18 amino acids long. Germline V gives CDR1 MNHEY, CDR2 SMNVEV (reference sequence).

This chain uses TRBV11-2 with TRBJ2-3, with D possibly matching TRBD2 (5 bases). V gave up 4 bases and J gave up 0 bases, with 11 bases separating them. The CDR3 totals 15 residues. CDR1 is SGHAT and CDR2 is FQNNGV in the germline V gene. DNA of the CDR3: TGTGCCAGCAGCTCTCGGACTTTCAGCACAGATACGCAGTATTTT. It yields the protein CASSSRTFSTDTQYF.

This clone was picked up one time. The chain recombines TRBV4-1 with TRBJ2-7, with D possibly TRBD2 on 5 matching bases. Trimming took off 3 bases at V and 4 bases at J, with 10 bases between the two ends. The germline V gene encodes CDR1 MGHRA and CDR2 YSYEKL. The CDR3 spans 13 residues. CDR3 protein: CASSHGEGYEQYF. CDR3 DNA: TGCGCCAGCAGCCACGGTGAGGGTTACGAGCAGTACTTC.

The CDR3 sequence: CAWSVGREGDTQYF. In nucleotides, the CDR3 is TGTGCCTGGAGTGTAGGGCGGGAGGGAGATACGCAGTATTTT. The chain recombines TRBV30 with TRBJ2-3; 9 nucleotides align to TRBD2. Germline V gene data show CDR1 as GTSNPN and CDR2 as SVGIG (reference sequence). There are 14 residues in the CDR3. The ends lost 0 bases at V and 5 bases at J; junction bases unmatched: 3.

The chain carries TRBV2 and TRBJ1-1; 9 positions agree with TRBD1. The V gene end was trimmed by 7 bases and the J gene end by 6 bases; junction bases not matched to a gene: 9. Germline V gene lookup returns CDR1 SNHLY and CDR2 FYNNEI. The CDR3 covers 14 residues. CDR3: CASTLDRGSSEAFF. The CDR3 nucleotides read TGTGCCAGCACTCTAGACAGGGGGAGCTCTGAAGCTTTCTTT.

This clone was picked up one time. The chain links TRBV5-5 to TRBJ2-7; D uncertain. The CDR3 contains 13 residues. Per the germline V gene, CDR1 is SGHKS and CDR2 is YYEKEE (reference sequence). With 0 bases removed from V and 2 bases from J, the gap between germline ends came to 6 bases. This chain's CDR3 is CASSLVVTYEQYF. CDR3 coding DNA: TGTGCCAGCAGCTTGGTGGTAACCTACGAGCAGTACTTC.

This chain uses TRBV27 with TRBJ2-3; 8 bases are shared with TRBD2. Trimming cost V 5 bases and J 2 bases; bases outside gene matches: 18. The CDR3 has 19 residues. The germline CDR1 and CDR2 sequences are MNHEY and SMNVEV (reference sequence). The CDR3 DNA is TGTGCCAGCAGTCCCTCCCAGGATTGGCGGGGGGAACACACAGATACGCAGTATTTT. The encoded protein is CASSPSQDWRGEHTDTQYF.

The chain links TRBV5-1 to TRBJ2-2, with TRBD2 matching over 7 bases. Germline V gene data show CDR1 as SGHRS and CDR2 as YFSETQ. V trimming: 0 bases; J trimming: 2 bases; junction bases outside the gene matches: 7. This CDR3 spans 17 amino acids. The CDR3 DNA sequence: TGCGCCAGCAGCTTGGAGGGCGGGGGTTTCAACACCGGGGAGCTGTTTTTT. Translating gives CASSLEGGGFNTGELFF. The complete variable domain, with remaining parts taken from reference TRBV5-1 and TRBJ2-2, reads KAGVTQTPRYLIKTRGQQVTLSCSPISGHRSVSWYQQTPGQGLQFLFEYFSETQRNKGNFPGRFSGRQFSNSRSEMNVSTLELGDSALYLCASSLEGGGFNTGELFFGEGSRLTVL.

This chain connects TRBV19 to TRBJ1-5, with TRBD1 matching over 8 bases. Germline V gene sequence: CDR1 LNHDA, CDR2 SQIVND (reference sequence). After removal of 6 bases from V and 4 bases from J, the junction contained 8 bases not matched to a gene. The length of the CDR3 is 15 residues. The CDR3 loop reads CASRPGTGPNQPQHF. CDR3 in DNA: TGTGCCAGTAGACCCGGGACAGGACCTAATCAGCCCCAGCATTTT.

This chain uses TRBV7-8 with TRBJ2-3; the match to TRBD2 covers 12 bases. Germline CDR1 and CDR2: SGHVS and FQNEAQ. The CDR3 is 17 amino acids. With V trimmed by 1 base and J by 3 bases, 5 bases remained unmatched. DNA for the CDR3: TGTGCCAGCAGCTTAGGGGAAGGACTAGCGGGAACAGATACGCAGTATTTT. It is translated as CASSLGEGLAGTDTQYF.

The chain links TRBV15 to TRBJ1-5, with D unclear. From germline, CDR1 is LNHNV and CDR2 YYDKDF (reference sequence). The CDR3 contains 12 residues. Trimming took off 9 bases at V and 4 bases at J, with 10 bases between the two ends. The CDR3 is CATRDLNQPQHF. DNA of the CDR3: TGTGCCACTAGAGACCTAAATCAGCCCCAGCATTTT.